The 24 T cell receptor beta chains given below trace back to one sample, sequenced in a study of long-term antiretroviral therapy in people with HIV. A v3.0 immunoSEQ assay was performed at survey level. Here immunoSEQ multiplex PCR was the method, and the copy in TCRdb shows in-frame clones only, minus some. The sample contains over 25,000 clones, roughly 90% of which appear only once. Sequencing was performed on unsorted PBMCs, taken 0.5 years after starting antiretroviral therapy. The receptors stem from a woman between 18 and 29 years old with HIV.

The chain is built from TRBV5-1 and TRBJ2-1, with D tentatively TRBD1 (6 bases). This CDR3 has 15 amino acids. The germline gives CDR1 SGHRS, CDR2 YFSETQ. The V gene lost 0 bases and the J gene lost 9 bases, with 16 bases spanning the gap. The CDR3 nucleotides are TGCGCCAGCAGCTTGGTTGGGGGCCCAGAGGGTGAGCAGTTCTTC. This translates into CASSLVGGPEGEQFF.

This sequence joins TRBV15 and TRBJ2-1, with 9 nucleotides matching TRBD2. CDR1 is LNHNV, CDR2 YYDKDF, per germline (reference sequence). With 1 base clipped from V and 7 bases from J, the junction kept 5 bases outside the gene matches. This CDR3 is 15 amino acids long. This chain's CDR3 is CATSRVGLAKNEQFF. CDR3 in DNA: TGTGCCACCAGCAGAGTGGGACTAGCCAAGAATGAGCAGTTCTTC.

The V call is TRBV7-2, the J call TRBJ2-7; D may match TRBD1 or TRBD2 (6 bases each). Germline loops: CDR1 SGHTA, CDR2 FQGNSA. The CDR3 covers 15 residues. V was pared by 2 bases and J by 0 bases, with 11 bases between. The CDR3 DNA is TGTGCCAGCAGCTTATGGGGGGCTAGCTCCTACGAGCAGTACTTC. Translated: CASSLWGASSYEQYF.

This chain connects TRBV7-9 to TRBJ2-7, with 8 bases identical to TRBD1. Germline V CDR1 and CDR2: SEHNR, FQNEAQ (reference sequence). Losses at the gene ends were 1 base for V and 4 bases for J; bases not matched to a gene: 3. The CDR3 length is 14 residues. CDR3 DNA sequence: TGTGCCAGCAGCTTAGGTGGACAGGGTTACGAGCAGTACTTC. Residues: CASSLGGQGYEQYF.

This clone was detected only a few times. This chain connects TRBV27 to TRBJ2-7, with 10 bases lining up with TRBD1. The CDR3 runs to 17 residues. The ends lost 1 base at V and 2 bases at J; junction bases unmatched: 8. Germline values: CDR1 MNHEY, CDR2 SMNVEV (reference sequence). CDR3 residues: CASSLWTPGQGTYEQYF. The CDR3 region has the DNA TGTGCCAGCAGTTTATGGACACCGGGACAGGGGACCTACGAGCAGTACTTC.

The chain joins TRBV6-1 to TRBJ2-7, with 9 bases fitting TRBD2. V lost 10 bases to trimming and J lost 0 bases; unmatched junction nucleotides: 7. Germline assignment: CDR1 MNHNS and CDR2 SASEGT. This CDR3 has 14 residues. CDR3 bases: TGTGCCACCCTATCTAGCGGGATCTCCTACGAGCAGTACTTC. Protein product: CATLSSGISYEQYF.

This clone came up once. CDR3 sequence: CSVLPLERNTEAFF. CDR3 DNA: TGCAGCGTTCTACCGCTTGAGAGAAACACTGAAGCTTTCTTT. The chain uses TRBV29-1 and TRBJ1-1; D unresolved. V was cut by 5 bases and J by 2 bases, with 15 bases left in between. This CDR3 has 14 residues. Germline CDR1 SQVTM, CDR2 ANQGSEA. Full variable domain (remainder filled in from reference TRBV29-1 and TRBJ1-1): SAVISQKPSRDICQRGTSLTIQCQVDSQVTMMFWYRQQPGQSLTLIATANQGSEATYESGFVIDKFPISRPNLTFSTLTVSNMSPEDSSIYLCSVLPLERNTEAFFGQGTRLTVV.

The V call is TRBV7-2, the J call TRBJ1-1; TRBD1 aligns across 7 bases. The CDR3 spans 14 residues. The trim removed 5 bases at V and 4 bases at J, leaving 7 bases unmatched. In germline, CDR1 is SGHTA, CDR2 FQGNSA. CDR3 sequence (DNA): TGTGCCAGCAGCCTACAGGGGCCTTTCACTGAAGCTTTCTTT. Translating it yields CASSLQGPFTEAFF. The variable domain in full, with the rest retrieved from reference TRBV7-2 and TRBJ1-1, is GAGVSQSPSNKVTEKGKDVELRCDPISGHTALYWYRQSLGQGLEFLIYFQGNSAPDKSGLPSDRFSAERTGGSVSTLTIQRTQQEDSAVYLCASSLQGPFTEAFFGQGTRLTVV.

The V gene is TRBV28, the J gene TRBJ1-4; 7 nucleotides agree with TRBD1. This CDR3 is built from 17 residues. Germline CDR1 reads MDHEN; CDR2 reads SYDVKM. The V gene end was trimmed by 6 bases and the J gene end by 5 bases; junction bases not matched to a gene: 15. In nucleotides, the CDR3 is TGTGCCAGCAGCTCACGCTACAGAGACAGGGCGAATGAAAAACTGTTTTTT. Encoded protein: CASSSRYRDRANEKLFF. The full variable domain, in which reference TRBV28 and TRBJ1-4 provide the parts outside the CDR3, is DVKVTQSSRYLVKRTGEKVFLECVQDMDHENMFWYRQDPGLGLRLIYFSYDVKMKEKGDIPEGYSVSREKKERFSLILESASTNQTSMYLCASSSRYRDRANEKLFFGSGTQLSVL.

The genes are TRBV6-5 and TRBJ1-4; D remains unclear. Germline CDR1 and CDR2: MNHEY and SVGAGI. V was trimmed by 6 bases and J by 6 bases, leaving 8 bases between them. The CDR3 has 12 amino acids. The CDR3 sequence: CASSHRDEKLFF. CDR3 nucleotide sequence: TGTGCCAGCAGCCATAGGGATGAAAAACTGTTTTTT.

This chain uses TRBV27 with TRBJ1-5, with 10 positions matching TRBD1. V trimming: 6 bases; J trimming: 2 bases; junction bases outside the gene matches: 4. This CDR3 comprises 15 residues. Germline V gene sequence: CDR1 MNHEY, CDR2 SMNVEV (reference sequence). The CDR3 coding sequence is TGTGCCAGCAGGGTCGGACAGGGGGGCAATCAGCCCCAGCATTTT. The encoded protein is CASRVGQGGNQPQHF.

The chain's CDR3 is CASSTIGLTVRQETQYF. The CDR3 nucleotides read TGTGCCAGTAGCACCATAGGGTTGACAGTAAGACAAGAGACCCAGTACTTC. The V and J genes are TRBV19 and TRBJ2-5; D is possibly TRBD1 (5 bases). The V end lost 6 bases, the J end lost 2 bases, and 22 bases lay between the germline ends. CDR1 is LNHDA and CDR2 is SQIVND in the germline V gene (reference sequence). CDR3 size: 17 residues.

Points on this clone: Compared with germline, one end of the junction differs, possibly owing to a read error. The gene calls are TRBV28 and TRBJ2-7; 10 nucleotides agree with TRBD1. Germline V gene sequence: CDR1 MDHEN, CDR2 SYDVKM. The CDR3 loop spans 13 amino acids. The CDR3 region has the DNA TGTGCCAGCACCCCGGGACAGGGGACCCGCATCGGCTTC. Amino acids: CASTPGQGTRIGF.

This clone was found once. The chain employs TRBV5-1 and TRBJ2-7; D call uncertain. With 4 bases removed from V and 3 bases from J, the gap between germline ends came to 8 bases. Germline lookup yields CDR1 SGHRS and CDR2 YFSETQ. The CDR3 contains 12 residues. In DNA, the CDR3 is TGCGCCAGCAGCCCGGACCTCTACGAGCAGTACTTC. Translated: CASSPDLYEQYF.

This clone showed up just once. The genes are TRBV9 and TRBJ2-7; 10 bases map to TRBD2. The CDR3 spans 14 residues. Germline values: CDR1 SGDLS, CDR2 YYNGEE. With V trimmed by 3 bases and J by 7 bases, 7 bases remained unmatched. CDR3 bases: TGTGCCAGCAGCGCAAGCGGGAGGGCTGGTGAGCAGTACTTC. This codes for CASSASGRAGEQYF.

The chain couples TRBV10-3 to TRBJ2-7, with 11 bases identical to TRBD2. The J segment lost 2 bases and the V segment lost 3 bases, leaving 9 bases of the junction unmatched. This CDR3 has 17 residues. Germline lookup yields CDR1 ENHRY and CDR2 SYGVKD. The CDR3 DNA reads TGTGCCATCAGTGATATGGGACTAGCGGAGAAAACCTACGAGCAGTACTTC. It encodes CAISDMGLAEKTYEQYF.

CDR3 loop: CASSQIRSGYTDTQYF. In DNA, the CDR3 is TGTGCCAGCAGCCAGATTCGATCGGGTTACACAGATACGCAGTATTTT. The chain joins TRBV14 to TRBJ2-3; D unclear. CDR1 and CDR2 from the germline V gene are SGHDN and FVKESK. Between the trimmed V and J ends, which lost 3 bases and 2 bases, there was a span of 15 bases. The CDR3 is made up of 16 amino acids. Complete variable domain (other parts from reference TRBV14 and TRBJ2-3): EAGVTQFPSHSVIEKGQTVTLRCDPISGHDNLYWYRRVMGKEIKFLLHFVKESKQDESGMPNNRFLAERTGGTYSTLKVQPAELEDSGVYFCASSQIRSGYTDTQYFGPGTRLTVL.

The chain has TRBV21-1 and TRBJ2-7; the D segment call TRBD1 is taken from the table without a DNA check. TRBV21-1 is a pseudogene. The CDR3 extends over 16 amino acids. CDR3 in amino acids: CASSKGGQGAAGEQYF. CDR3 DNA: TGTGCCAGCAGCAAAGGAGGGCAGGGGGCAGCCGGCGAGCAGTACTTC.

The chain links TRBV6-1 to TRBJ2-7; D not certain. Per the germline V gene, CDR1 is MNHNS and CDR2 is SASEGT. The germline V and J ends were trimmed by 0 bases and 7 bases, with 10 bases remaining between them. This CDR3 comprises 13 residues. The chain's CDR3 is CASSEAFRWEQYF. As DNA, the CDR3 is TGTGCCAGCAGTGAAGCGTTTAGGTGGGAGCAGTACTTC.

The rearrangement links TRBV11-3 to TRBJ2-6; D remains unclear. The CDR3 contains 17 residues. V dropped 4 bases and J dropped 0 bases, with 13 bases sitting between them. Germline values: CDR1 SGHNT, CDR2 YENEEA. The CDR3 DNA reads as TGTGCCAGCAGCTCTGGCGGTAGACCCTCTGGGGCCAACGTCCTGACTTTC. It codes for CASSSGGRPSGANVLTF.

This chain joins TRBV7-9 and TRBJ2-7, with D possibly being TRBD1 (5 bases). The CDR3 is 14 residues long. Trimming removed 5 bases at V and 7 bases at J, with 18 bases between. Germline values: CDR1 SEHNR, CDR2 FQNEAQ (reference sequence). CDR3 protein: CASSPPTGPPEQYF. The CDR3 coding sequence is TGTGCCAGCAGCCCCCCCACAGGACCCCCAGAGCAGTACTTC.

The V gene is TRBV7-9, the J gene TRBJ2-7; a weak D match, TRBD2 (6 bases). The CDR3 runs 15 residues. Trimming stripped 5 bases from V and 3 bases from J, with 17 bases between. Germline V lookup: CDR1 SEHNR, CDR2 FQNEAQ (reference sequence). This CDR3 reads CASSPRLPGDYEQYF. CDR3 bases: TGTGCCAGCAGCCCGCGTCTCCCGGGGGACTACGAGCAGTACTTC.

The chain carries TRBV14 and TRBJ1-5, with D maybe TRBD1 (5 bases). With 2 bases removed from V and 4 bases from J, the gap between germline ends came to 6 bases. The CDR3 sequence is 13 residues long. CDR1 SGHDN and CDR2 FVKESK come from the germline V gene. CDR3 coding DNA: TGTGCCAGCAGCCAATGGGGGAATCAGCCCCAGCATTTT. Translation gives CASSQWGNQPQHF. Full variable domain (rest looked up from reference TRBV14 and TRBJ1-5): EAGVTQFPSHSVIEKGQTVTLRCDPISGHDNLYWYRRVMGKEIKFLLHFVKESKQDESGMPNNRFLAERTGGTYSTLKVQPAELEDSGVYFCASSQWGNQPQHFGDGTRLSIL.

The V gene is TRBV12-5, the J gene TRBJ1-1; 8 nucleotides agree with TRBD1. The germline CDR1 and CDR2 sequences are LGHNT and FRNRAP. V was clipped by 5 bases and J by 10 bases; unmatched bases: 6. The length of the CDR3 is 12 residues. The CDR3 sequence: CASGPGTGGAFF. The CDR3 region has the DNA TGTGCTAGTGGTCCCGGGACAGGAGGAGCTTTCTTT.